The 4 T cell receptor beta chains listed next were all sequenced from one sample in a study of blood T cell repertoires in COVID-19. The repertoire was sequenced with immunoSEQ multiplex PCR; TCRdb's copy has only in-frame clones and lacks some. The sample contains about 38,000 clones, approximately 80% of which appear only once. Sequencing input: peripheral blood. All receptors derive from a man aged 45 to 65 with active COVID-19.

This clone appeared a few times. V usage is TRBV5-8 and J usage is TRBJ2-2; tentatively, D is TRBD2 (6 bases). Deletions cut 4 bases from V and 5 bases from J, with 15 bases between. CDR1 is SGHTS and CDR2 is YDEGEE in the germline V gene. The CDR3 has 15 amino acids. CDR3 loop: CASSTTPSATGELFF. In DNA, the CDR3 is TGTGCCAGCAGCACGACCCCTAGCGCAACCGGGGAGCTGTTTTTT.

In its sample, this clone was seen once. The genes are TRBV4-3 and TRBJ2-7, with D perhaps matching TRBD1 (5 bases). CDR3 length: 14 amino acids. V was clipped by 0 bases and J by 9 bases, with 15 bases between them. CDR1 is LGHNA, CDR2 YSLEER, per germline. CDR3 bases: TGCGCCAGCAGCCAAGATCAAGGCAGGGCTGGGCAGTACTTC. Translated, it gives CASSQDQGRAGQYF.

CDR3: CASGQPTNYGYTF. In nucleotides, the CDR3 is TGTGCCAGCGGACAGCCGACTAACTATGGCTACACCTTC. This chain connects TRBV2 to TRBJ1-2; D might be TRBD1 (6 bases). The CDR3 covers 13 residues. Trimming left V 8 bases short and J 0 bases short, with 10 bases between. From germline, CDR1 is SNHLY and CDR2 FYNNEI. The full variable domain, its missing parts supplied by reference TRBV2 and TRBJ1-2, is EPEVTQTPSHQVTQMGQEVILRCVPISNHLYFYWYRQILGQKVEFLVSFYNNEISEKSEIFDDQFSVERPDGSNFTLKIRSTKLEDSAMYFCASGQPTNYGYTFGSGTRLTVV.

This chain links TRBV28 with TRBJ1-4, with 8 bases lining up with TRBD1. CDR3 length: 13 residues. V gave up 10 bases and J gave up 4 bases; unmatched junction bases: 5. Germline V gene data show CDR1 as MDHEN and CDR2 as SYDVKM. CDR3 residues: CATSTGDNEKLFF. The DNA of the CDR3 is TGTGCCACTTCGACAGGGGATAATGAAAAACTGTTTTTT.